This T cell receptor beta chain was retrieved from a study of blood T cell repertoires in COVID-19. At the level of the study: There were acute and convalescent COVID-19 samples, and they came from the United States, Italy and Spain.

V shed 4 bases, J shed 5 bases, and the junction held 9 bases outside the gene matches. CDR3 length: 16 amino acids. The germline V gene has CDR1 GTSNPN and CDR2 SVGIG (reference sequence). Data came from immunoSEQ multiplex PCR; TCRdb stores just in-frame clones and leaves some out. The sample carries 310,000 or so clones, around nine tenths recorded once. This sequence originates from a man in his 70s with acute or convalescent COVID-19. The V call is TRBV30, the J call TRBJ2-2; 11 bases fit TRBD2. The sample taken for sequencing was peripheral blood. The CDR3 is CAWMGLAERGTGELFF. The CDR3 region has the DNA TGTGCCTGGATGGGACTAGCGGAGAGAGGGACCGGGGAGCTGTTTTTT.